The source of this T cell receptor beta chain is a study of blood T cell repertoires in COVID-19. Measured with immunoSEQ multiplex PCR; TCRdb has only the in-frame clones, and not every one. Among 390,000 or so clones listed, approximately 90% were seen once. Trimming stripped 5 bases from V and 6 bases from J, with 7 bases between. CDR3 length: 12 residues. The sequenced sample was PBMCs or T cells enriched from blood (not recorded which). The origin of this receptor is a woman aged 50 to 65 who had recovered from COVID-19. This chain links TRBV12-3 or TRBV12-4 with TRBJ2-2; TRBD1 might be the D (6 bases). DNA of the CDR3: TGTGCCAGCAGTCCAGGGGCCGGGGAGCTGTTTTTT. This sequence encodes CASSPGAGELFF.